This T cell receptor (beta chain) was sequenced for a study of response to subunit inactivated influenza vaccine. Each CDR3 protein gets one entry after TCRdb re-called the RT-PCR reads with MiXCR. The sample has hundreds of thousands of distinct CDR3 sequences, roughly 14% seen once. Germline V gene data show CDR1 as SEHNR and CDR2 as FQNEAQ (reference sequence). CDR3 size: 14 residues. Trimming took 6 bases from V and 5 from J, leaving 16 bases between them. V usage is TRBV7-9 and J usage is TRBJ1-2; possible D gene TRBD1, 5 bases. The receptor was derived from a man aged 45 to 65 who received an inactivated influenza vaccine. The input for sequencing was PBMCs from blood, taken approximately 15 days before vaccination. CDR3: CASRLEGRRYGYTF. CDR3 nucleotides: TGTGCCAGCAGATTGGAGGGGCGAAGGTATGGCTACACCTTC.